The entry below describes one T cell receptor (beta chain). The CDR3 is made up of 13 amino acids. The germline gives CDR1 MRHNA, CDR2 SNTAGT. Trimming removed 4 bases from V and 2 bases from J, with 7 bases in between. TCRdb keeps only in-frame clones here, not all; method: immunoSEQ multiplex PCR. The repertoire consists of 100,000 to 150,000 clones, with roughly 84% occurring once and the leading ten covering 1.5% to 2%. The data were obtained in a study of control samples from healthy donors and cancer patients. The V and J genes are TRBV6-4 and TRBJ2-3; D uncertain. Material for sequencing was blood. The clonotype originates from a man aged 18 to 29 in good health. The CDR3 DNA follows: TGTGCCAGCAGTGCAGTCGACACAGATACGCAGTATTTT. It translates to CASSAVDTDTQYF.